Reported below is one T cell receptor beta chain. Its antigen is unidentified. J was trimmed by 6 bases and V by 3 bases; bases with no gene match: 9. Germline lookup yields CDR1 SGHDT and CDR2 YYEEEE. This CDR3 spans 15 amino acids. Use of 60 Vbeta and 13 Jbeta primers characterized the PCR. Using immunoSEQ multiplex PCR, the repertoire was profiled, and TCRdb retains in-frame clones only, with some absent. The specimen's table records 100,000 to 150,000 clones. There were likely unrecorded immune exposures, though donors were nominally healthy when sampled. This sample stems from a study of cytomegalovirus exposure and HLA in healthy donors. Study outcomes and limitations: Previously analyzed data showed that most TCR beta V segments were productive at a frequency of about 90% or about 30%. Cytomegalovirus status was reportedly diagnosed by the classifier with high sensitivity and specificity.

This chain uses TRBV5-6 with TRBJ1-2; 9 bases are a match to TRBD1. This TCR was recovered from a man aged 35 to 55 in good health and CMV-seronegative. Sequencing used PBMCs. Here the CDR3 DNA reads TGTGCCAGCAGCTATCGGGACAGGGCTGGCGATGGCTACACCTTC. Translation gives CASSYRDRAGDGYTF.